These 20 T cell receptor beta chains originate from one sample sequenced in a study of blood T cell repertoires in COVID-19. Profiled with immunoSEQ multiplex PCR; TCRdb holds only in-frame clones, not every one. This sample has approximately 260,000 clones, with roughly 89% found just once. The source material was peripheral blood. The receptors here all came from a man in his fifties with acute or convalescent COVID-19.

The CDR3 here is CASSPWDRQNTEAFF. CDR3 DNA sequence: TGTGCCAGCAGCCCCTGGGACAGGCAGAACACTGAAGCTTTCTTT. This chain links TRBV11-1 with TRBJ1-1; 8 nucleotides match TRBD1. The CDR3 extends over 15 amino acids. Germline assignment: CDR1 SGHAT and CDR2 FQDESV (reference sequence). The V and J ends lost 5 bases and 1 base, in that order; junction bases with no gene match: 6.

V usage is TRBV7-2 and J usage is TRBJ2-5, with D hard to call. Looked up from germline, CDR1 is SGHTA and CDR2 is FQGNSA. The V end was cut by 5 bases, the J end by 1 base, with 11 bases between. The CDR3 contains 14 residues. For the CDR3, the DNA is TGTGCCAGCAGCCCCGACTGGATCCAAGAGACCCAGTACTTC. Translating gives CASSPDWIQETQYF.

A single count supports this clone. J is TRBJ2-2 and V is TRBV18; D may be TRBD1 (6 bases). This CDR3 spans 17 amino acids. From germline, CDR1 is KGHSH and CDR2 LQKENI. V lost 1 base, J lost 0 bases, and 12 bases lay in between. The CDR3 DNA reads TGTGCCAGCTCACCACGGGGGACATTTGCGAACACCGGGGAGCTGTTTTTT. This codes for CASSPRGTFANTGELFF.

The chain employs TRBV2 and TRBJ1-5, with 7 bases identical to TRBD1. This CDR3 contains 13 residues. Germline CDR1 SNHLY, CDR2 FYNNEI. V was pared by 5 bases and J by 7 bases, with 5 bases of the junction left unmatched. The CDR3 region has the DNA TGTGCCAGCAGTTTCGGACAGGACCAGCCCCAGCATTTT. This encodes CASSFGQDQPQHF.

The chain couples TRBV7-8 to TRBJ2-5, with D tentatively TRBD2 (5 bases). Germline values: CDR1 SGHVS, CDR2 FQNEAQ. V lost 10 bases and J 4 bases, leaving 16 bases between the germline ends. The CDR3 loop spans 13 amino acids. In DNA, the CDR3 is TGTGCCACCCGACGCGGGCGAGGAGAGACCCAGTACTTC. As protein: CATRRGRGETQYF.

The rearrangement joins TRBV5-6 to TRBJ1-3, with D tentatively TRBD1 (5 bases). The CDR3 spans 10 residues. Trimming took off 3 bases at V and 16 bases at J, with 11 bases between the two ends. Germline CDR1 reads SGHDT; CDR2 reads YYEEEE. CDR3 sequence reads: CASSSRVQYF. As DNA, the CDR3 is TGTGCCAGCAGCTCCAGGGTCCAGTATTTT. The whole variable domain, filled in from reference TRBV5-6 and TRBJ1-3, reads DAGVTQSPTHLIKTRGQQVTLRCSPKSGHDTVSWYQQALGQGPQFIFQYYEEEERQRGNFPDRFSGHQFPNYSSELNVNALLLGDSALYLCASSSRVQYFGEGSWLTVV.

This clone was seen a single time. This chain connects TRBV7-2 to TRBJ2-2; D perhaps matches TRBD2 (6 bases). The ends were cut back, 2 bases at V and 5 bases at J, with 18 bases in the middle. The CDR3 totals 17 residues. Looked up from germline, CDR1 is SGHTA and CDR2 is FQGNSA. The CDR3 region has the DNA TGTGCCAGCAGCTTATCGGGACTTACACGAAAAACCGGGGAGCTGTTTTTT. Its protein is CASSLSGLTRKTGELFF. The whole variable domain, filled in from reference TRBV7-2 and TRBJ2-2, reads GAGVSQSPSNKVTEKGKDVELRCDPISGHTALYWYRQSLGQGLEFLIYFQGNSAPDKSGLPSDRFSAERTGGSVSTLTIQRTQQEDSAVYLCASSLSGLTRKTGELFFGEGSRLTVL.

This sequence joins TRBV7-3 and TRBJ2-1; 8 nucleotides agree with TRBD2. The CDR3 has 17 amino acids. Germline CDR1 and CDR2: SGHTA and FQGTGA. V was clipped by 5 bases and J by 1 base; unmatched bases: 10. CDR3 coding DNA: TGTGCCAGCAGCCCTATAGGTGCGGGGGGATCCTACAATGAGCAGTTCTTC. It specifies CASSPIGAGGSYNEQFF.

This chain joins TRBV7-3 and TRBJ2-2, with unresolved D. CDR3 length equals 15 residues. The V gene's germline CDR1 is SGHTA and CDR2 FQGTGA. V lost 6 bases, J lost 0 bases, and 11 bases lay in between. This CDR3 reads CASSSGPTNTGELFF. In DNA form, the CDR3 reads TGTGCCAGCAGTTCTGGGCCAACGAACACCGGGGAGCTGTTTTTT.

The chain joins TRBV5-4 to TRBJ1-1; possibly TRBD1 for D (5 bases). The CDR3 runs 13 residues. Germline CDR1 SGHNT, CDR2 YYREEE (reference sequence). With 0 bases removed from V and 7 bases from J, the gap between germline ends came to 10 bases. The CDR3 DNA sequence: TGTGCCAGCAGCTTGGTTGTCGGGGGTGAAGCTTTCTTT. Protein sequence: CASSLVVGGEAFF.

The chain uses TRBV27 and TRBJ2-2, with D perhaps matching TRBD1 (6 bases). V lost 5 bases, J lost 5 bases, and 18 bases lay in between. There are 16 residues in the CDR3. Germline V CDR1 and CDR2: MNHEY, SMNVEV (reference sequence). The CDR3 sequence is CASSPWTDPRTGELFF. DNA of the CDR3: TGTGCCAGCAGTCCCTGGACAGATCCCAGGACCGGGGAGCTGTTTTTT.

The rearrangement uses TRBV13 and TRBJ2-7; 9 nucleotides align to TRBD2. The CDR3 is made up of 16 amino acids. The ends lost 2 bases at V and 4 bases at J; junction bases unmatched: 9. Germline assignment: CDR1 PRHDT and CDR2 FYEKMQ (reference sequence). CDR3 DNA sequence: TGTGCCAGCAGCTTAAGGAGCGGGGGGTTATCTTACGAGCAGTACTTC. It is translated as CASSLRSGGLSYEQYF.

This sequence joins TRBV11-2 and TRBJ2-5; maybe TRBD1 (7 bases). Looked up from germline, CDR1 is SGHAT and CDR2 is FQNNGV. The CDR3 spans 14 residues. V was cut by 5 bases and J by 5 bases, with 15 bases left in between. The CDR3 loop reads CASSPGGYPETQYF. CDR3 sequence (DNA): TGTGCCAGCAGCCCAGGGGGGTACCCGGAGACCCAGTACTTC.

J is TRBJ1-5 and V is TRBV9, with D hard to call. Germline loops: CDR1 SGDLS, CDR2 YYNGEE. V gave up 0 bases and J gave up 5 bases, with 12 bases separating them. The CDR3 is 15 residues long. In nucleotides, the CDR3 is TGTGCCAGCAGCGTAGCCCCCCTGCCGGATCAGCCCCAGCATTTT. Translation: CASSVAPLPDQPQHF.

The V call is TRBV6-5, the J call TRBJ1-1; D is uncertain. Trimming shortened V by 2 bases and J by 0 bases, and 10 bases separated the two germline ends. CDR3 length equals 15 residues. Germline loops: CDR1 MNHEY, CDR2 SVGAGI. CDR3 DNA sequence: TGTGCCAGCAGTTACGACGCCAGGTTGAACACTGAAGCTTTCTTT. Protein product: CASSYDARLNTEAFF.

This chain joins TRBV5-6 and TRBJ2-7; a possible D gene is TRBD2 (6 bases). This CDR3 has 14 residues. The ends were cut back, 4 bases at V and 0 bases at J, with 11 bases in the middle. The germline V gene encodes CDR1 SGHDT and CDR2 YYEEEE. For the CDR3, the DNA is TGTGCCAGCAGCGGCCGGGAGACCTCCTACGAGCAGTACTTC. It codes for CASSGRETSYEQYF.

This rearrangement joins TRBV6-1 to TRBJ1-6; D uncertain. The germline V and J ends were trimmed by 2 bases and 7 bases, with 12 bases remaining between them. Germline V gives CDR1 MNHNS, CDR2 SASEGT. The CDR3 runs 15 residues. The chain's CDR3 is CASSERSGLNSPLHF. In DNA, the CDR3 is TGTGCCAGCAGTGAAAGGTCGGGATTGAATTCACCCCTCCACTTT.

The CDR3 here is CASRDDSLKGNTIYF. CDR3 DNA: TGCGCCAGCAGAGATGACAGCCTGAAGGGAAACACCATATATTTT. V gene TRBV10-2 combines with J gene TRBJ1-3, with D possibly being TRBD1 (5 bases). Looked up from germline, CDR1 is WSHSY and CDR2 is SAAADI. Trimming took 6 bases from V and 4 from J, leaving 16 bases between them. The CDR3 totals 15 residues.

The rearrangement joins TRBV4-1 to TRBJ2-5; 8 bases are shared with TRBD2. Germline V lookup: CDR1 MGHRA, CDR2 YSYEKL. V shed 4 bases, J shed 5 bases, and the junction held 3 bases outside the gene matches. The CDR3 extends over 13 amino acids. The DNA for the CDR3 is TGCGCCAGCAGCCTTGGGACTAGGGAGACCCAGTACTTC. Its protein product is CASSLGTRETQYF.

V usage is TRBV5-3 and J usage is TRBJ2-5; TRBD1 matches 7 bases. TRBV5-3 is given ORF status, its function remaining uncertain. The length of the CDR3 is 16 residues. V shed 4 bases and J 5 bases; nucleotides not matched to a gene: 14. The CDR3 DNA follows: TGTGCCAGAAGCCGAAACAGGGGTCGTGATAGGGAGACCCAGTACTTC. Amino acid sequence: CARSRNRGRDRETQYF.